This T cell receptor (beta chain) was obtained from a study of T cell responses to AZD1222 COVID-19 vaccine. Some clones are missing from TCRdb's copy, which holds only in-frame ones; the method was immunoSEQ multiplex PCR. This sample has 150,000 to 200,000 clones, with about 89% found just once. Study outcomes and limitations: Two AZD1222 doses significantly raised spike-specific TCR breadth and depth over controls. Only 6 or 7 individuals given AZD1222 were seropositive at baseline. Repertoire collection took place solely once the T cell response had peaked. Unmutated variant regions are reportedly the target of nearly half of TCRs that are spike-specific.

Concerning this clone itself: The antigen is unknown.

The germline V gene has CDR1 WNHNN and CDR2 SYGVQD (reference sequence). This CDR3 is built from 15 residues. Between the trimmed V and J ends, which lost 3 bases and 1 base, there was a span of 12 bases. Sequencing was performed on peripheral blood, taken 28 days after the second AZD1222 dose. The receptor comes from an adult who received the AZD1222 COVID-19 vaccine. V and J are TRBV10-1 and TRBJ1-1; D unresolved. This CDR3 reads CASSDAGKGNTEAFF. CDR3 nucleotide sequence: TGCGCCAGCAGTGACGCCGGGAAAGGGAACACTGAAGCTTTCTTT.